A selection of T cell receptor beta chains follows, all from one sample in a study of STAT5B mutations in CD4+ large granular lymphocyte leukemia. Sequencing used immunoSEQ multiplex PCR; TCRdb keeps in-frame clones, though not all of them. Among 30,000 to 40,000 clones listed, 65% to 70% were seen once. Sequencing input: CD4+ T cells from blood buffy coats. The receptors shown here come from a human donor in good health. The CDR3 runs from the conserved cysteine through the conserved F or W. D genes are given only for firm matches. Size values are once, few and many counts, or a class for expanded clones, and some rows have none.

d_call	v_call	j_call	clone_size	cdr3_nt	cdr3_aa
.	TRBV10-3	TRBJ2-7	.	TGTGCCATCAGTGAGTCTAGGGTGGGGCCACCCGAGCAGTACTTC	CAISESRVGPPEQYF
TRBD1	TRBV7-2	TRBJ2-6	once	TGTGCCAGCAGCACGGGACAGGGGACGGTTCGCTCTGGGGCCAACGTCCTGACTTTC	CASSTGQGTVRSGANVLTF
TRBD2	TRBV15	TRBJ2-1	once	TGTGCCACCAGCAGAGTAGCTAGCGGGGCAACCTACAATGAGCAGTTCTTC	CATSRVASGATYNEQFF
TRBD2	TRBV5-6	TRBJ2-5	.	TGTGCCAGCAGCTTGGGACTAGCGGGAACCGGGACCCAGTACTTC	CASSLGLAGTGTQYF
.	TRBV4-3	TRBJ1-4	few	TGCGCCAGCAGCCGCACTGGGGGAACAACTAATGAAAAACTGTTTTTT	CASSRTGGTTNEKLFF
.	TRBV18	TRBJ1-1	.	TGTGCCAGCTCCCCCCAGATTAGGGGGGACACTGAAGCTTTCTTT	CASSPQIRGDTEAFF
TRBD2	TRBV19	TRBJ2-5	.	TGTGCCAGTACGGGAAGCGGGGGAGACCAAGAGACCCAGTACTTC	CASTGSGGDQETQYF
TRBD2	TRBV4-3	TRBJ2-3	.	TGCGCCAGCAGCCAGACTAGCGGGGATACGCAGTATTTT	CASSQTSGDTQYF
TRBD1	TRBV6-5	TRBJ1-2	.	TGTGCCAGCAGTTACGATGGCGACAGGGCCTATGGCTACACCTTC	CASSYDGDRAYGYTF
.	TRBV6-5	TRBJ1-1	.	TGTGCCAGCAGATTAGACAGGTCAGGGAACACTGAAGCTTTCTTT	CASRLDRSGNTEAFF
.	TRBV19	TRBJ1-2	.	TGTGCCAGTAGTATACAGGGCCGAAGGCCCTATGGCTACACCTTC	CASSIQGRRPYGYTF
.	TRBV2	TRBJ2-5	few	TGTGCCAGCATTCAAGGGGGGTACCAAGAGACCCAGTACTTC	CASIQGGYQETQYF
.	TRBV9	TRBJ2-5	.	TGTGCCAGCAGCGTAGGACGGGCCTGGGAGACCCAGTACTTC	CASSVGRAWETQYF
.	TRBV18	TRBJ1-5	few	TGTGCCAGCTCACCGGCGCTAACAGGGTTAGGCAATCAGCCCCAGCATTTT	CASSPALTGLGNQPQHF
.	TRBV10-2	TRBJ1-5	once	TGCGCCAGCCGGGACGGCAATCAGCCCCAGCATTTT	CASRDGNQPQHF
.	TRBV5-4	TRBJ2-5	.	TGTGCCAGCAGCGATCGGACAGGGAGGGCCGGAGGTGGAACCCAGTACTTC	CASSDRTGRAGGGTQYF
.	TRBV20-1	TRBJ2-1	.	TGCAGTGCTAAGGGGAATGAGCAGTTCTTC	CSAKGNEQFF
TRBD2	TRBV9	TRBJ2-1	.	TGTGCCAGCAGCCCCTCGGGACTAGCGGAGTACAATGAGCAGTTCTTC	CASSPSGLAEYNEQFF
TRBD2	TRBV5-1	TRBJ2-1	.	TGCGCCAGCAGCTTTAAGGGACTACCCAATGAGCAGTTCTTC	CASSFKGLPNEQFF
.	TRBV7-9	TRBJ1-4	.	TGTGCCAGCAGACTCGGGGAAAAACTGTTTTTT	CASRLGEKLFF
.	TRBV30	TRBJ1-5	.	TGTGCCTGGGCGGGGGGGGGCAATCAGCCCCAGCATTTT	CAWAGGGNQPQHF
.	TRBV7-2	TRBJ1-5	.	TGTGCCAGCAGCCTCACGGGGGAACAGCCCCAGCATTTT	CASSLTGEQPQHF
TRBD2	TRBV7-2	TRBJ2-3	.	TGTGCCAGCAGCTTAGGACTAGCGGGGGGCGCAGATACGCAGTATTTT	CASSLGLAGGADTQYF
TRBD1	TRBV2	TRBJ1-4	.	TGTGCCAGCGGGGACAGGGGGCTCTCTAATGAAAAACTGTTTTTT	CASGDRGLSNEKLFF
.	TRBV5-4	TRBJ2-6	once	TGTGCCAGCAGGGGGGCAGCCTCTGGGGCCAACGTCCTGACTTTC	CASRGAASGANVLTF
.	TRBV30	TRBJ2-7	few	TGTGCCTGGAAGTTATCGGACACCTCCTACGAGCAGTACTTC	CAWKLSDTSYEQYF
.	TRBV19	TRBJ1-5	.	TGTGCCAGTAGTATCGATAGGAGCAATCAGCCCCAGCATTTT	CASSIDRSNQPQHF
.	TRBV7-2	TRBJ2-3	.	TGTGCCAGCAGCTCCAGAGGACTCGAGGGGGATACGCAGTATTTT	CASSSRGLEGDTQYF
.	TRBV6-1	TRBJ1-3	.	TGTGCCAGCAGCCGAGACAGGCCGGAGGGCACCATATATTTT	CASSRDRPEGTIYF
.	TRBV5-4	TRBJ1-3	.	TGTGCCAGCAGCTTGTCCAGCCCCAATTTTATGTCTGGAAACACCATATATTTT	CASSLSSPNFMSGNTIYF
TRBD1	TRBV11-2	TRBJ1-6	.	TGTGCCAGCACGACGAACAGGGGTTATAATTCACCCCTCCACTTT	CASTTNRGYNSPLHF
.	TRBV7-2	TRBJ1-2	once	TGTGCCAGCAGCTTAGGACCCGGGAGATCTTACTACACCTTC	CASSLGPGRSYYTF
TRBD2	TRBV10-3	TRBJ2-1	once	TGTGCCACGGGGGGACCCAATGAGCAGTTCTTC	CATGGPNEQFF
TRBD1	TRBV7-2	TRBJ2-3	.	TGTGCCAGCAGCGTCGACAGGGGAACAGATACGCAGTATTTT	CASSVDRGTDTQYF
TRBD2	TRBV4-2	TRBJ2-1	few	TGTGCCAGCAGCCAAGAGCGAGCGGGGACCTACAATGAGCAGTTCTTC	CASSQERAGTYNEQFF
.	TRBV6-5	TRBJ1-6	.	TGTGCCAGCAGTGGAGGGATTAGCTATAATTCACCCCTCCACTTT	CASSGGISYNSPLHF
.	TRBV18	TRBJ1-5	.	TGTGCCAGCTCAAACTGGACATCCGCCGGTAATCAGCCCCAGCATTTT	CASSNWTSAGNQPQHF
.	TRBV6-5	TRBJ1-3	.	TGTGCCAGCAGTTTGGCAGGGGCAGACACCATATATTTT	CASSLAGADTIYF
TRBD1	TRBV7-9	TRBJ1-1	.	TGTGCCAGCAGCCCAGCAGGGGGCATTCACACTGAAGCTTTCTTT	CASSPAGGIHTEAFF
.	TRBV6-5	TRBJ2-1	.	TGTGCCAGCAGTTACCTTGCGGGGAATGAGCAGTTCTTC	CASSYLAGNEQFF
TRBD1	TRBV27	TRBJ1-1	.	TGTGCCAGCAGTTTTTTAAGGGACAGGGGGCGAGGAACTGAAGCTTTCTTT	CASSFLRDRGRGTEAFF
TRBD2	TRBV7-9	TRBJ2-3	.	TGTGCCAGCAGCGACCAGCGGGGCGGGTACACAGATACGCAGTATTTT	CASSDQRGGYTDTQYF
.	TRBV19	TRBJ1-1	.	TGTGCCAGTAGTATCTGGGGCAGGAACACTGAAGCTTTCTTT	CASSIWGRNTEAFF
TRBD2	TRBV7-2	TRBJ2-1	.	TGTGCCAGCAGCACCACCGGGACTAGCGGCGGGGTGCAGTTCTTC	CASSTTGTSGGVQFF
.	TRBV6-1	TRBJ2-3	.	TGTGCCAGCCAGACCCTTGACGGCACAGATACGCAGTATTTT	CASQTLDGTDTQYF
.	TRBV19	TRBJ1-2	.	TGTGCCAGTAGTAGGGGGAACTATGGCTACACCTTC	CASSRGNYGYTF
.	TRBV10-3	TRBJ2-2	.	TGTGCCATCAGTGAGTCGACTGGGAGACGCACCGGGGAGCTGTTTTTT	CAISESTGRRTGELFF